The clone carrying this T cell receptor beta chain was counted only a few times. The CDR3 covers 15 residues. V was clipped by 4 bases and J by 4 bases; unmatched bases: 5. CDR1 and CDR2 from the germline V gene are LGHNA and YNFKEQ. These data belong to a study of human T cells and chemical hapten exposure. The overall study: Variation in per-sample TCR yields came mainly from small pooled library volume differences.

As for time point: pre-sensitization, week 0. Treatment described: therapeutic diphenylcyclopropenone sensitization with weekly scalp DPC. The study enrolled 18 to 70-year-old alopecia patients suitable for DPC. The study extracted total RNA from unfractionated whole blood. Each CDR3 protein is one row after TCRdb ran MiXCR on the RACE reads. The sample has 150,000 to 200,000 distinct CDR3 sequences, roughly 30% seen once. V is TRBV4-2 and J is TRBJ1-1, with 11 bases lining up with TRBD1. This specimen consisted of whole blood, obtained in connection with sensitization to the hapten diphenylcyclopropenone (DPC). This clonotype originated in a young woman with alopecia areata. Some clones in this sample may be carry-over from other donors' samples. CDR3 sequence reads: CASSPDRGQVTEAFF. In DNA form, the CDR3 reads TGTGCCAGCAGCCCGGACAGGGGGCAGGTCACTGAAGCTTTCTTT.